The subject of this entry is one T cell receptor beta chain. Its specificity is not known. With 60 Vbeta and 13 Jbeta primers, the PCR was carried out. Sequenced by immunoSEQ multiplex PCR; TCRdb stores in-frame clones only, minus some. The sample has about 150,000 clones, about two thirds seen once. These data belong to a study of cytomegalovirus exposure and HLA in healthy donors. Study-wide findings and caveats: Serostatus for CMV was the only available immune exposure information. As a later analysis revealed, most CMV-associated TCR beta chains appeared HLA-restricted. When a later analysis was performed, an Asian-associated ancestry cluster reportedly had fewer N-insertions than the approximately 700-donor mean.

This CDR3 comprises 15 residues. V was cut by 1 base and J by 2 bases, with 9 bases left in between. CDR1 and CDR2 (germline): MGHRA, YSYEKL. Healthy bone marrow donors made up the donors. The sample consisted of PBMCs. The TCR sequence derives from a man aged 35 to 55 in good health and CMV-seronegative. The gene calls are TRBV4-1 and TRBJ1-3; tentatively, D is TRBD1 (5 bases). In DNA form, the CDR3 reads TGCGCCAGCAGCCAAGTAAAACAGGCTGGAAACACCATATATTTT. Its protein product is CASSQVKQAGNTIYF.